A single sample is the source of the 25 T cell receptor beta chains below, sequenced in a study of shared clonotypes between healthy human individuals. Repertoires were generated with immunoSEQ multiplex PCR, while TCRdb's copy carries only in-frame clones and drops some. The sample consists of over a million clones, roughly 95% of them appearing once. Material: naive CD4+ T cells sorted from blood. Subset of the sample: CD45RA+ positively selected. These receptors all stem from a man younger than 40 in good health.

Written as DNA, the CDR3 is TGTGCCAGCTCACCGGATTGGAGCAATCAGCCCCAGCATTTT. This gives the protein CASSPDWSNQPQHF. J is TRBJ1-5 and V is TRBV18; unclear D gene. CDR3 length: 14 amino acids. Germline assignment: CDR1 KGHSH and CDR2 LQKENI. V was clipped by 3 bases and J by 1 base, with 7 bases between them.

This clone was seen only once. The gene calls are TRBV19 and TRBJ2-3; D is undetermined. Germline V lookup: CDR1 LNHDA, CDR2 SQIVND (reference sequence). V was cut by 9 bases and J by 0 bases, with 19 bases left in between. The length of the CDR3 is 16 residues. CDR3 residues: CASSLFGKVSTDTQYF. CDR3 nucleotides: TGTGCCAGCTCTCTATTTGGGAAGGTTAGCACAGATACGCAGTATTTT.

The chain carries TRBV19 and TRBJ1-4; tentative D call: TRBD1 (6 bases). Trimming took 7 bases from V and 5 from J, leaving 14 bases between them. The V gene's germline CDR1 is LNHDA and CDR2 SQIVND (reference sequence). The CDR3 has 14 amino acids. CDR3: CASNSQGRNEKLFF. For the CDR3, the DNA is TGTGCCAGTAACTCGCAGGGGCGGAATGAAAAACTGTTTTTT. Together with reference TRBV19 and TRBJ1-4, the CDR3 gives the full variable domain: DGGITQSPKYLFRKEGQNVTLSCEQNLNHDAMYWYRQDPGQGLRLIYYSQIVNDFQKGDIAEGYSVSREKKESFPLTVTSAQKNPTAFYLCASNSQGRNEKLFFGSGTQLSVL.

To note about this clone: The same CDR3 can be traced to other DNA sequences in this sample. V and J are TRBV29-1 and TRBJ1-2; 10 positions agree with TRBD1. With V trimmed by 5 bases and J by 8 bases, 5 bases remained unmatched. The CDR3 is made up of 12 amino acids. Germline V CDR1 and CDR2: SQVTM, ANQGSEA. In nucleotides, the CDR3 is TGCAGCGTTACGGGACAGGGGTACGGCTACACCTTC. It translates to CSVTGQGYGYTF.

A single count supports this clone. The chain joins TRBV7-8 to TRBJ2-7, with D possibly TRBD2 on 5 matching bases. Trimming stripped 5 bases from V and 2 bases from J, with 16 bases between. Germline values: CDR1 SGHVS, CDR2 FQNEAQ. This CDR3 has 15 residues. The CDR3 sequence: CASSTKTNQAYEQYF. The CDR3 DNA reads TGTGCCAGCAGCACGAAGACTAACCAGGCCTACGAGCAGTACTTC.

The chain couples TRBV15 to TRBJ2-4, with a possible D match to TRBD1 (6 bases). V dropped 3 bases and J dropped 8 bases, with 17 bases sitting between them. The CDR3 runs 15 residues. Germline V gene lookup returns CDR1 LNHNV and CDR2 YYDKDF (reference sequence). This chain's CDR3 is CATSRSARGYDIQYF. The CDR3 region has the DNA TGTGCCACCAGCAGGTCGGCCAGGGGATATGACATTCAGTACTTC.

This sequence joins TRBV7-9 and TRBJ2-5, with 10 bases aligning to TRBD2. V lost 4 bases and J lost 7; bases outside the gene matches: 9. The CDR3 has 15 residues. Germline loops: CDR1 SEHNR, CDR2 FQNEAQ (reference sequence). The CDR3 loop is CASSSSGSPTGTQYF. The CDR3 DNA follows: TGTGCCAGCAGCTCTAGCGGGAGCCCGACAGGGACCCAGTACTTC.

The rearrangement joins TRBV6-6 to TRBJ2-7; no firm D call. Trimming took 0 bases from V and 2 from J, leaving 11 bases between them. This CDR3 has 15 residues. The germline V gene encodes CDR1 MNHNY and CDR2 SVGAGI (reference sequence). CDR3 residues: CASSYSSRNPYEQYF. CDR3 bases: TGTGCCAGCAGTTACTCGAGCAGAAACCCCTACGAGCAGTACTTC.

The V call is TRBV6-5, the J call TRBJ2-3; D uncertain. The CDR3 has 11 residues. The germline gives CDR1 MNHEY, CDR2 SVGAGI. Trimming removed 6 bases from V and 4 bases from J, with 5 bases in between. CDR3 sequence reads: CASSQSDTQYF. The CDR3 DNA reads as TGTGCCAGCAGCCAGTCAGATACGCAGTATTTT.

About this clone itself: A read error may produce the germline difference seen at one junction end. The genes are TRBV5-4 and TRBJ2-5; weak D call: TRBD1 (6 bases). Germline V lookup: CDR1 SGHNT, CDR2 YYREEE (reference sequence). This CDR3 has 14 residues. CDR3 in DNA: TGTGTCAGCAAGGGGGAAACATATCAAGAGACCCAGTACTTC. Translating it yields CVSKGETYQETQYF.

The table lists this clone with a count of one. The gene calls are TRBV28 and TRBJ2-4, with D tentatively TRBD1 (7 bases). The CDR3 runs 14 residues. V lost 10 bases, J lost 4 bases, and 17 bases lay in between. Germline V CDR1 and CDR2: MDHEN, SYDVKM. Written as DNA, the CDR3 is TGTGCCATCCAACGCGGGACAGCGAAAAACATTCAGTACTTC. This translates into CAIQRGTAKNIQYF.

This clone appeared a single time. V is TRBV5-1 and J is TRBJ1-1; D is unresolved. V was shortened by 0 bases and J by 4 bases, with 10 bases between the two germline ends. In germline, CDR1 is SGHRS, CDR2 YFSETQ. The CDR3 consists of 14 residues. The CDR3, as DNA: TGCGCCAGCAGCTTGGCCACGGAGGCCACTGAAGCTTTCTTT. Translation: CASSLATEATEAFF.

This chain joins TRBV2 and TRBJ2-2; TRBD2 matches 7 bases. With V trimmed by 8 bases and J by 1 base, 1 base remained unmatched. This CDR3 has 13 amino acids. Germline CDR1 is SNHLY and CDR2 is FYNNEI. CDR3 in amino acids: CASGRENTGELFF. In nucleotides, the CDR3 is TGTGCCAGCGGGAGGGAGAACACCGGGGAGCTGTTTTTT.

The chain couples TRBV6-4 to TRBJ2-1, with 13 bases aligning to TRBD2. Trimming removed 0 bases from V and 6 bases from J; junction bases left unmatched: 5. CDR3 length equals 17 residues. CDR1 and CDR2 (germline): MRHNA, SNTAGT. The CDR3 is CASSDSTGLAGANEQFF. Here the CDR3 DNA reads TGTGCCAGCAGTGACTCGACCGGACTAGCGGGAGCCAATGAGCAGTTCTTC.

This chain connects TRBV7-9 to TRBJ1-4; 7 bases are shared with TRBD1. Trimming took 5 bases from V and 4 from J; bases not matched to a gene: 4. The CDR3 runs 14 residues. Germline V gives CDR1 SEHNR, CDR2 FQNEAQ (reference sequence). CDR3 sequence (DNA): TGTGCCAGCAGCATCGGGACAGATAATGAAAAACTGTTTTTT. Translated: CASSIGTDNEKLFF.

The J gene is TRBJ2-7, the V gene TRBV5-1, with TRBD1 matching over 10 bases. The CDR3 is made up of 15 amino acids. Losses at the gene ends were 4 bases for V and 7 bases for J; bases not matched to a gene: 11. Germline loops: CDR1 SGHRS, CDR2 YFSETQ. CDR3 residues: CASSLIQGQGKEQYF. Written as DNA, the CDR3 is TGCGCCAGCAGCCTAATCCAGGGACAGGGGAAGGAGCAGTACTTC.

The gene calls are TRBV18 and TRBJ2-7; TRBD2 matches 7 bases. V gave up 2 bases and J gave up 4 bases; unmatched junction bases: 8. Per the germline V gene, CDR1 is KGHSH and CDR2 is LQKENI. CDR3 length equals 15 residues. The chain's CDR3 is CASSPTTGGGYEQYF. The CDR3 DNA reads TGTGCCAGCTCACCAACAACGGGAGGTGGGTACGAGCAGTACTTC.

This clone was recorded once. The chain joins TRBV29-1 to TRBJ2-7, with 7 nucleotides matching TRBD1. Germline lookup yields CDR1 SQVTM and CDR2 ANQGSEA. The V segment lost 6 bases and the J segment 9 bases; nucleotides outside the gene matches: 20. The CDR3 sequence is 15 residues long. CDR3 sequence (DNA): TGCAGCGTCGACGATACGACAGGGAAGGGAGTGGTGCAGTACTTC. Protein sequence: CSVDDTTGKGVVQYF.

A note on this clone: Other DNA variants within this sample encode the same CDR3. The CDR3 sequence is CASSLSQTQYF. The CDR3 DNA sequence: TGTGCCAGCAGCTTATCTCAGACCCAGTACTTC. The chain links TRBV7-2 to TRBJ2-5; D call uncertain. Germline V gives CDR1 SGHTA, CDR2 FQGNSA. The CDR3 has 11 amino acids. Trimming took off 2 bases at V and 6 bases at J, with 4 bases between the two ends.

This sequence joins TRBV11-3 and TRBJ2-5, with D unclear. Trimming took 4 bases from V and 2 from J, leaving 17 bases between them. Germline V gene sequence: CDR1 SGHNT, CDR2 YENEEA. The CDR3 runs to 16 residues. The CDR3 DNA sequence: TGTGCCAGCAGCTCCCGGGTGGCAGACCATCAAGAGACCCAGTACTTC. Residues: CASSSRVADHQETQYF.

The rearrangement uses TRBV28 and TRBJ2-5; 7 nucleotides line up with TRBD1. Trimming took 3 bases from V and 2 from J; bases not matched to a gene: 3. Germline loops: CDR1 MDHEN, CDR2 SYDVKM. The CDR3 runs 14 residues. Written as DNA, the CDR3 is TGTGCCAGCAGTTTCGACAGGGTGCAAGAGACCCAGTACTTC. It codes for CASSFDRVQETQYF.

The J gene is TRBJ2-3, the V gene TRBV6-1; D is ambiguous. Germline assignment: CDR1 MNHNS and CDR2 SASEGT. This CDR3 has 13 amino acids. Trimming stripped 7 bases from V and 2 bases from J, with 10 bases between. CDR3 in DNA: TGTGCCAGCAATCGGATCATCACAGATACGCAGTATTTT. This encodes CASNRIITDTQYF.

This rearrangement joins TRBV11-2 to TRBJ2-1, with no clear D. The CDR3 runs 14 residues. Germline loops: CDR1 SGHAT, CDR2 FQNNGV. Trimming took 2 bases from V and 0 from J, leaving 5 bases between them. The CDR3 spells CASSLLISYNEQFF. Here the CDR3 DNA reads TGTGCCAGCAGCTTACTGATCTCCTACAATGAGCAGTTCTTC.

The chain recombines TRBV15 with TRBJ1-1, with TRBD1 matching over 9 bases. Trimming took 3 bases from V and 8 from J; bases not matched to a gene: 10. CDR3 size: 15 residues. Germline V gene data show CDR1 as LNHNV and CDR2 as YYDKDF (reference sequence). In DNA, the CDR3 is TGTGCCACCAGCAGTCCCCGCCGGGACAGGGTCGAAGCTTTCTTT. Its protein product is CATSSPRRDRVEAFF. The complete variable domain, with remaining parts taken from reference TRBV15 and TRBJ1-1, reads DAMVIQNPRYQVTQFGKPVTLSCSQTLNHNVMYWYQQKSSQAPKLLFHYYDKDFNNEADTPDNFQSRRPNTSFCFLDIRSPGLGDTAMYLCATSSPRRDRVEAFFGQGTRLTVV.

The rearrangement links TRBV6-5 to TRBJ2-7; 8 nucleotides align to TRBD1. Looked up from germline, CDR1 is MNHEY and CDR2 is SVGAGI. This CDR3 contains 13 residues. V was clipped by 6 bases and J by 2 bases; unmatched bases: 3. CDR3: CASRTTGAYEQYF. DNA of the CDR3: TGTGCCAGCAGAACGACAGGGGCCTACGAGCAGTACTTC.